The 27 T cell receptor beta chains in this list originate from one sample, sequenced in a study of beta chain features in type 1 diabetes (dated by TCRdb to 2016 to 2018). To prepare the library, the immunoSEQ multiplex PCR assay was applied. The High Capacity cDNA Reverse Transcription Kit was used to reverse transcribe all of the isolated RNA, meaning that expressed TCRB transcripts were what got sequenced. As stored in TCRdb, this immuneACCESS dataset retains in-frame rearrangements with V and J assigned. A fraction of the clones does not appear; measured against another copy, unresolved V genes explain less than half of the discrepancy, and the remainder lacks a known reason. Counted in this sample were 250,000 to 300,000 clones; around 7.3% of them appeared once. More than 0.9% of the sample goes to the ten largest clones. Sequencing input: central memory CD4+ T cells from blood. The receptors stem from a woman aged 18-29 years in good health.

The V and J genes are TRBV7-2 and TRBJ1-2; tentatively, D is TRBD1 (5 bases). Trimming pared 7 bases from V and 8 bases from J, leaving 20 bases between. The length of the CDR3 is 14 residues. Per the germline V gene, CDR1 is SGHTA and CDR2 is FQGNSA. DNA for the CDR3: TGTGCCAGCAACCTACCCCCAGGGTATAGCGGCTACACCTTC. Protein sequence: CASNLPPGYSGYTF. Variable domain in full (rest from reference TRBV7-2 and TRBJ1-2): GAGVSQSPSNKVTEKGKDVELRCDPISGHTALYWYRQSLGQGLEFLIYFQGNSAPDKSGLPSDRFSAERTGGSVSTLTIQRTQQEDSAVYLCASNLPPGYSGYTFGSGTRLTVV.

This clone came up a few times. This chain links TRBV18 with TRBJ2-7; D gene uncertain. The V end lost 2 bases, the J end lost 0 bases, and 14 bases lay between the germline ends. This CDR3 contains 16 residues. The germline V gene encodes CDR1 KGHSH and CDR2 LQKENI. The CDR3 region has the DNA TGTGCCAGCTCACCAATGGGAAACCCCCTCTCCTACGAGCAGTACTTC. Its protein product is CASSPMGNPLSYEQYF.

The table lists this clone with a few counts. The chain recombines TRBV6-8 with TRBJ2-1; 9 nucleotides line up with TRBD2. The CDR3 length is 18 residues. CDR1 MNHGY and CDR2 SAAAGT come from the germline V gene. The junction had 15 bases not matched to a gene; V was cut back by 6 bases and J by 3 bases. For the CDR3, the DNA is TGTGCCAGCAGCCGCCCCCCGACTAGCGGAAAAGACTACAATGAGCAGTTCTTC. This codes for CASSRPPTSGKDYNEQFF.

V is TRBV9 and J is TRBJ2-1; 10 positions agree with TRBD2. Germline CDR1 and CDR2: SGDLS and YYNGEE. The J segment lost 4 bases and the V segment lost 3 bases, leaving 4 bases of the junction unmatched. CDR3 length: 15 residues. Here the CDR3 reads CASSASGRGYNEQFF. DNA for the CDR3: TGTGCCAGCAGCGCGAGCGGGAGGGGATACAATGAGCAGTTCTTC.

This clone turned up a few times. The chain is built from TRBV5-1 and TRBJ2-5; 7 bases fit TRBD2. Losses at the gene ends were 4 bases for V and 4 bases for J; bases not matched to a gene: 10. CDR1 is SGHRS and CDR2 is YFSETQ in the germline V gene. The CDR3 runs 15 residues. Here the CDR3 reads CASSRLARGLETQYF. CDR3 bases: TGCGCCAGCAGCCGACTAGCAAGGGGATTAGAGACCCAGTACTTC.

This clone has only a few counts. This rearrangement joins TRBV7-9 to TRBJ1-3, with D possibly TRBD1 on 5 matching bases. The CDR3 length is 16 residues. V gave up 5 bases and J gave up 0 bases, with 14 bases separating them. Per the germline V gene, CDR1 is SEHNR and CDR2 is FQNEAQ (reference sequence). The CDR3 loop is CASSPGRTSSGNTIYF. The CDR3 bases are TGTGCCAGCAGCCCGGGACGGACGAGCTCTGGAAACACCATATATTTT.

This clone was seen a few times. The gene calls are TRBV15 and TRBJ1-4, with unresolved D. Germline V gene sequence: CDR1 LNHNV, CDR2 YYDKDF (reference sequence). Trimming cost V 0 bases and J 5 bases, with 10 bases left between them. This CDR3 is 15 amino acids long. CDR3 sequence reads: CATSRDAGTNEKLFF. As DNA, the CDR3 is TGTGCCACCAGCAGAGATGCCGGCACGAATGAAAAACTGTTTTTT.

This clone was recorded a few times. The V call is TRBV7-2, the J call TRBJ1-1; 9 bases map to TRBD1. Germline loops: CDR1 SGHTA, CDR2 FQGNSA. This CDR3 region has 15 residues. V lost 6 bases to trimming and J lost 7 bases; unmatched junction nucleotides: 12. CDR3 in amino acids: CASRLSGTGTNEAFF. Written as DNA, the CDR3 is TGTGCCAGCAGGCTCTCCGGGACAGGGACAAATGAAGCTTTCTTT.

The CDR3 sequence is CSAGDRGTEAFF. DNA of the CDR3: TGCAGCGCCGGGGACAGGGGCACTGAAGCTTTCTTT. The V call is TRBV29-1, the J call TRBJ1-1; 10 nucleotides match TRBD1. The CDR3 contains 12 residues. CDR1 SQVTM and CDR2 ANQGSEA come from the germline V gene. V was pared by 7 bases and J by 4 bases, with 3 bases of the junction left unmatched.

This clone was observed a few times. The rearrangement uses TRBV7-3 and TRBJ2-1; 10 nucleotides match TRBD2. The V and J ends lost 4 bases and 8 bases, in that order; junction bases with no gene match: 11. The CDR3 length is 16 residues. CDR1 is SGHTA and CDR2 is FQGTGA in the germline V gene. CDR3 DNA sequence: TGTGCCAGCAGCTCGAGTAGCGGGAGGCAACGTTATGAGCAGTTCTTC. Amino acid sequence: CASSSSSGRQRYEQFF.

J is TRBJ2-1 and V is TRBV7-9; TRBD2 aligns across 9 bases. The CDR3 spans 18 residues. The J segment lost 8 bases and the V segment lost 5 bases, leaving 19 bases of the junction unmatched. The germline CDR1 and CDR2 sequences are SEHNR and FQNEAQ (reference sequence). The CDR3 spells CASSRSPTTSGSLDEQFF. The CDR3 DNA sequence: TGTGCCAGCAGCCGCAGCCCAACGACTAGCGGATCCCTGGATGAGCAGTTCTTC.

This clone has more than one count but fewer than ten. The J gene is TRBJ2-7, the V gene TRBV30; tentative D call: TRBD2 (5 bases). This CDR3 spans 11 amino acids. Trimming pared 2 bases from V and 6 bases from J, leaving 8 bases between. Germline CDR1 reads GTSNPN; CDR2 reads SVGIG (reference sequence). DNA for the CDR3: TGTGCCTGGAGTCAACTAGTCGAGCAGTACTTC. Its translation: CAWSQLVEQYF.

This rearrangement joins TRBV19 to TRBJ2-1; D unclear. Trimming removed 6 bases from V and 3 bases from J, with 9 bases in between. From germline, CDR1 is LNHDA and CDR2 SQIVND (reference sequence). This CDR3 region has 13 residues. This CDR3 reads CASRRTRYNEQFF. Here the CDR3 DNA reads TGTGCCAGTAGGAGGACCCGCTACAATGAGCAGTTCTTC.

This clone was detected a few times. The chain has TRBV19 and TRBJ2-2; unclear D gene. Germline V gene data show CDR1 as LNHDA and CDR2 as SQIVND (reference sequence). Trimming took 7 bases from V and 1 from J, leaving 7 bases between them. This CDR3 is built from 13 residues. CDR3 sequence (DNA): TGTGCCAGTAATTTTCGGAACACCGGGGAGCTGTTTTTT. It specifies CASNFRNTGELFF. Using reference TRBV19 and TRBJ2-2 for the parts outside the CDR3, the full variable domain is DGGITQSPKYLFRKEGQNVTLSCEQNLNHDAMYWYRQDPGQGLRLIYYSQIVNDFQKGDIAEGYSVSREKKESFPLTVTSAQKNPTAFYLCASNFRNTGELFFGEGSRLTVL.

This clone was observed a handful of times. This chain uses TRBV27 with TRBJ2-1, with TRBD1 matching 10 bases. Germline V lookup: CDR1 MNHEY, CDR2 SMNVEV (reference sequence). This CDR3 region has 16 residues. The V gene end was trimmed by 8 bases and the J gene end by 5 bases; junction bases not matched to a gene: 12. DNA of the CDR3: TGTGCCAGCGGATTTTGGACAGGGGGTGATCACAATGAGCAGTTCTTC. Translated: CASGFWTGGDHNEQFF.

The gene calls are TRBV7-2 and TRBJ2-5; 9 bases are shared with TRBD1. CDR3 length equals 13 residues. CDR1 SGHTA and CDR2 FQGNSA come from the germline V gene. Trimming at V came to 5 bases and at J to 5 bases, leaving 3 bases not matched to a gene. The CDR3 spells CASSPGQGETQYF. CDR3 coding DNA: TGTGCCAGCAGCCCCGGACAGGGGGAGACCCAGTACTTC.

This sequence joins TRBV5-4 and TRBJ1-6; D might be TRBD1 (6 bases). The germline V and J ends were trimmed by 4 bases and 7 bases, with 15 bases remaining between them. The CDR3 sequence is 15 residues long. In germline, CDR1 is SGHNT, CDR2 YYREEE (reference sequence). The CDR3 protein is CASSARGVGNSPLHF. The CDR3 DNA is TGTGCCAGCAGCGCCAGGGGAGTAGGAAATTCACCCCTCCACTTT.

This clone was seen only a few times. CDR3 residues: CASRGRGHCYF. CDR3 nucleotides: TGTGCCAGCAGGGGCAGGGGGCATTGCTACTTC. V usage is TRBV27 and J usage is TRBJ2-7, with 8 nucleotides matching TRBD1. Germline V CDR1 and CDR2: MNHEY, SMNVEV (reference sequence). The CDR3 loop spans 11 amino acids. V lost 6 bases and J lost 13; bases outside the gene matches: 8.

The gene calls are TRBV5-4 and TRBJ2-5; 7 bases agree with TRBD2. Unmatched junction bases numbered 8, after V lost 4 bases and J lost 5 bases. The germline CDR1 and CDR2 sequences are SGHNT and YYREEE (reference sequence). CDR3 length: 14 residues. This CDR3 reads CASSHREAGETQYF. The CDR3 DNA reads TGTGCCAGCAGCCACCGGGAGGCTGGGGAGACCCAGTACTTC.

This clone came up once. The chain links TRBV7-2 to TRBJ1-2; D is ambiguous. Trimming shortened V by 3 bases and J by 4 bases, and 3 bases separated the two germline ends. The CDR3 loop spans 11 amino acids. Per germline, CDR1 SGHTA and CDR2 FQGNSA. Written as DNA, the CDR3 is TGTGCCAGCAGCTTTGGCTATGGCTACACCTTC. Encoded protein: CASSFGYGYTF.

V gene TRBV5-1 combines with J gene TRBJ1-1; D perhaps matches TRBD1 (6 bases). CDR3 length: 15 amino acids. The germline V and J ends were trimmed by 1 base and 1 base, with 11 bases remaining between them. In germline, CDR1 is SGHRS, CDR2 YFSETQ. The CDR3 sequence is CASSLRETGNTEAFF. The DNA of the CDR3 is TGCGCCAGCAGCTTGCGTGAGACAGGGAACACTGAAGCTTTCTTT.

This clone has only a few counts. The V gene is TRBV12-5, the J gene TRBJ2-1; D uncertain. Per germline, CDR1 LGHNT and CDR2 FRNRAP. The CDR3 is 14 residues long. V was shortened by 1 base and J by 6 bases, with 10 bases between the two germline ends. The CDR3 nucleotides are TGTGCTAGTGGTTTGGGGGGAAATAGCAATGAGCAGTTCTTC. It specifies CASGLGGNSNEQFF.

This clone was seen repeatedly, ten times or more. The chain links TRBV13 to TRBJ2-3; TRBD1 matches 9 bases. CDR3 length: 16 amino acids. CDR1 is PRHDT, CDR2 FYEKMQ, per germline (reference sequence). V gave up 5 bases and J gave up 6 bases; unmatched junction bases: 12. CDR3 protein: CASSPPRDRVTDTQYF. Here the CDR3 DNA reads TGTGCCAGCAGCCCCCCTAGGGACAGGGTAACGGATACGCAGTATTTT.

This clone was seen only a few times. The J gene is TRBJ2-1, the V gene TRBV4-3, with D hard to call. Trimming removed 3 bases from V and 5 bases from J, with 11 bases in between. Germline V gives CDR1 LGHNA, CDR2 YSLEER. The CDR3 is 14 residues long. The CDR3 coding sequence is TGCGCCAGCAGCCATGTTCAGGCAAACAATGAGCAGTTCTTC. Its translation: CASSHVQANNEQFF.

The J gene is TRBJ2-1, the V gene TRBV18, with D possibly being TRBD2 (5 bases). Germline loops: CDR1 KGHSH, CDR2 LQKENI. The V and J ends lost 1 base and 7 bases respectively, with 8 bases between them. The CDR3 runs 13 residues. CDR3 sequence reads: CASSPQSGNEQFF. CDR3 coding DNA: TGTGCCAGCTCACCACAGTCGGGAAATGAGCAGTTCTTC.

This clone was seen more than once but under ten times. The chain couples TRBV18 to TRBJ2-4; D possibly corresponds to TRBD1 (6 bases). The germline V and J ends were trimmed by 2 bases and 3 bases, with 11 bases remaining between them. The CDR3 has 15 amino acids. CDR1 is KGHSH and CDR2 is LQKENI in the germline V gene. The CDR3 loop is CASSPRQGSKNIQYF. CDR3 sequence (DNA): TGTGCCAGCTCACCAAGGCAGGGGAGCAAAAACATTCAGTACTTC.

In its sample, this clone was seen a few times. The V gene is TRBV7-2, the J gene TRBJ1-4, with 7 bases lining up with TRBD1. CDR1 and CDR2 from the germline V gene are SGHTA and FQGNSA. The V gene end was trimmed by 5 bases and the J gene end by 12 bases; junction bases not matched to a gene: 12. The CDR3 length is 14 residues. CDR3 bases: TGTGCCAGCAGCCCCCTTCAGGGGGTTATCGAACTGTTTTTT. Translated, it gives CASSPLQGVIELFF.